This TCR beta chain was identified in a study of T cells expressing NK-cell markers. Worth noting for this clonotype: What it binds is unknown.

Following a re-call of the 5' RACE reads, TCRdb has one entry per CDR3 protein and lacks DNA. The repertoire table contains fewer than 200,000 distinct CDR3 sequences. CDR3 length: 16 residues. Germline loops: CDR1 DFQATT, CDR2 SNEGSKA (reference sequence). Study-wide findings and caveats: One observes that, in several donors, these clonotypes were also the leading ones within the CD3+CD56-NKG2C+ fraction.

Material: blood T cells: a sorted CD56 or NKG2C T cell subset, CD4+ or CD8+ T cells, or bulk PBMC T cells (not recorded which). The receptor was derived from a woman aged 18 to 75 in good health. The chain has TRBV20-1 and TRBJ2-3; checking the TCRdb D call of TRBD2 is not possible without DNA. CDR3 sequence reads: CSAPGLAGTSTDTQYF.